The next 17 T cell receptor beta chains were all read from a single sample in a study of T cells expressing NK-cell markers. TCRdb reprocessed the 5' RACE reads and stores each CDR3 protein as one record, lacking DNA. The table for this sample gives a few hundred thousand distinct CDR3 sequences. Sample: blood T cells: a sorted CD56 or NKG2C T cell subset, CD4+ or CD8+ T cells, or bulk PBMC T cells (not recorded which). The receptor source for this set is a man aged 18-30 years in good health.

The chain couples TRBV12-3 or TRBV12-4 to TRBJ1-1. The CDR3 spans 16 residues. CDR3 region: CASSLVGGGLNTEAFF.

This chain connects TRBV11-2 to TRBJ2-3; TCRdb outputs TRBD1, but without DNA this stays unchecked. The germline V gene has CDR1 SGHAT and CDR2 FQNNGV. The CDR3 spans 18 residues. The CDR3 reads CASTSGTPSADVRYTQYF. Using reference TRBV11-2 and TRBJ2-3 for the parts outside the CDR3, the full variable domain is EAGVAQSPRYKIIEKRQSVAFWCNPISGHATLYWYQQILGQGPKLLIQFQNNGVVDDSQLPKDRFSAERLKGVDSTLKIQPAKLEDSAVYLCASTSGTPSADVRYTQYFGPGTRLTVL.

Here the CDR3 reads CASSLGSTANYGYTF. V usage is TRBV6-5 and J usage is TRBJ1-2. The germline V gene has CDR1 MNHEY and CDR2 SVGAGI. CDR3 size: 15 residues.

This chain links TRBV12-3 or TRBV12-4 with TRBJ2-5; no DNA is available, so the TRBD1 call from TCRdb remains unchecked. This CDR3 spans 17 amino acids. The CDR3 reads CASSPRPTFLMPETQYF.

The chain is built from TRBV20-1 and TRBJ1-2. The V gene's germline CDR1 is DFQATT and CDR2 SNEGSKA (reference sequence). The CDR3 extends over 13 amino acids. The CDR3 is CSAKQYSNYGYTF.

V usage is TRBV10-3 and J usage is TRBJ2-3; TCRdb calls TRBD2, which cannot be checked without DNA. Germline lookup yields CDR1 ENHRY and CDR2 SYGVKD. This CDR3 region has 12 residues. The CDR3 protein is CAAGGVADTQYF.

The rearrangement joins TRBV20-1 to TRBJ1-2. The CDR3 has 15 amino acids. Germline-derived CDR1 and CDR2 are DFQATT and SNEGSKA (reference sequence). The CDR3 sequence: CSAREANKGGSGYTF.

The V gene is TRBV20-1, the J gene TRBJ2-3. CDR1 is DFQATT, CDR2 SNEGSKA, per germline (reference sequence). The CDR3 has 14 residues. Here the CDR3 reads CSARGPLITDTQYF.

The rearrangement links TRBV6-2 or TRBV6-3 to TRBJ2-3. The CDR3 covers 17 residues. CDR1 is MNHEY and CDR2 is SVGEGT in the germline V gene. The CDR3 region is CASSYSRSGLASDTQYF.

The rearrangement joins TRBV5-5 to TRBJ1-5; the D call of TRBD1 rests on TCRdb alone, since no DNA is present to check it. The germline CDR1 and CDR2 sequences are SGHKS and YYEKEE (reference sequence). The CDR3 is 14 amino acids. The CDR3 loop is CASSLAGQDKPQHF.

The V call is TRBV24-1, the J call TRBJ2-6; the D gene TCRdb calls, TRBD1, cannot be checked with no DNA. The length of the CDR3 is 17 residues. CDR1 and CDR2 (germline): KGHDR, SFDVKD. The CDR3: CATSAGQGESGANVLTF.

The J gene is TRBJ2-1, the V gene TRBV15. Germline CDR1 is LNHNV and CDR2 is YYDKDF (reference sequence). The CDR3 length is 17 residues. This chain's CDR3 is CATSRDLVGATYNEQFF.

V and J are TRBV5-6 and TRBJ2-1; the D call of TRBD2 rests on TCRdb alone, since no DNA is present to check it. The CDR3 length is 14 residues. Per the germline V gene, CDR1 is SGHDT and CDR2 is YYEEEE. CDR3 region: CAFRLAGDRNEQFF.

This chain joins TRBV7-9 and TRBJ2-1; TCRdb calls TRBD1, which cannot be checked without DNA. This CDR3 has 12 residues. The V gene's germline CDR1 is SEHNR and CDR2 FQNEAQ (reference sequence). The CDR3 loop reads CASTRADNEQFF.

The chain recombines TRBV7-6 with TRBJ2-7; TCRdb designates TRBD1, a call that cannot be tested without DNA. CDR3 length: 15 residues. Germline values: CDR1 SGHVS, CDR2 FNYEAQ. The CDR3 sequence is CASSLVARGIYEQYF.

The rearrangement links TRBV12-3 or TRBV12-4 to TRBJ2-4; TCRdb's assignment of TRBD2 cannot be checked, as there is no DNA. The CDR3 totals 13 residues. The CDR3 loop is CASRRETKNIQYF.

V usage is TRBV20-1 and J usage is TRBJ2-2. Germline V gives CDR1 DFQATT, CDR2 SNEGSKA (reference sequence). The CDR3 sequence is 15 residues long. CDR3 residues: CSARDLLVNTGELFF.